This T cell receptor beta chain was found in a study of blood T cell dynamics during melanoma immunotherapy. Study as a whole: First-line therapy was either pembrolizumab or nivolumab with ipilimumab for metastatic melanoma. General study findings and limits: At W3, later disease-control patients showed bifurcated PBMC repertoire changes, unlike progressors.

The sample's time point: pre-treatment baseline. Sampling occurred pretreatment (T0) and at week 3 (W3), after cycle one of checkpoint blockade. Disease control meant complete response, partial response or stable disease at 12 weeks. CDR1 SGHTS and CDR2 YDEGEE come from the germline V gene. V was trimmed by 7 bases and J by 8 bases, leaving 22 bases between them. This CDR3 has 15 residues. Here immunoSEQ multiplex PCR was the method, and the copy in TCRdb shows in-frame clones only, minus some. The sample lists fewer than 7,500 clones; roughly 87% were seen once. As for this clone: Its antigen is undetermined.

Sequenced material: blood, taken from a patient treated with checkpoint blockade. This TCR derives from a human donor with melanoma. The chain couples TRBV5-8 to TRBJ1-3; maybe TRBD1 (6 bases). The CDR3 DNA reads TGTGCCAGCTCCCTCCCCGGGACAACTGTCGACACCATATATTTT. Translating it yields CASSLPGTTVDTIYF.